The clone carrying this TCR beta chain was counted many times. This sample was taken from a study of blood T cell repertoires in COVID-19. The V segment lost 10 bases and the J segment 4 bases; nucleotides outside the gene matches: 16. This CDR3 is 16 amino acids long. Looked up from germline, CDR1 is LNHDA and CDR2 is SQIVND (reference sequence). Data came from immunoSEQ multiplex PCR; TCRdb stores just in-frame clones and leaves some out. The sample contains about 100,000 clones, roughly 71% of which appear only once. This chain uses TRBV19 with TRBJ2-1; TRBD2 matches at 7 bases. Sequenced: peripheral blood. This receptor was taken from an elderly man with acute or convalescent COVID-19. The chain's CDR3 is CATASKTSFRYNEQFF. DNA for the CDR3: TGTGCCACCGCATCCAAGACTAGCTTTAGGTACAATGAGCAGTTCTTC.